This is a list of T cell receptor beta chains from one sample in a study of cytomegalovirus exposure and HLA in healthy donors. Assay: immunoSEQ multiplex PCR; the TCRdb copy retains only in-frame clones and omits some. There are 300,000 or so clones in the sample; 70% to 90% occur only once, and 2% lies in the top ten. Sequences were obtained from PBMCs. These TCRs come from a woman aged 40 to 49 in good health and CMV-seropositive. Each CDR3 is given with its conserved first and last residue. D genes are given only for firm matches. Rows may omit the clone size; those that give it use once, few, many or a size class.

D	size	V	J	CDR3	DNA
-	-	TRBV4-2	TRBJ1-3	CASSQEEGNTIYF	TGTGCCAGCAGCCAAGAGGAGGGGAACACCATATATTTT
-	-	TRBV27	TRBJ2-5	CASSLLRREGTQYF	TGTGCCAGCAGTTTACTGCGGCGGGAAGGGACCCAGTACTTC
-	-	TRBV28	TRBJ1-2	CASNVQGSRGYTF	TGTGCCAGCAACGTACAGGGATCGAGGGGCTACACCTTC
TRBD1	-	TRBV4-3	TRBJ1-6	CASSHFKTGGPGSPLHF	TGCGCCAGCAGCCATTTTAAGACAGGGGGCCCAGGCTCACCCCTCCACTTT
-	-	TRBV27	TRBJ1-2	CASSPLTGFYGYTF	TGTGCCAGCAGTCCCCTCACGGGGTTCTATGGCTACACCTTC
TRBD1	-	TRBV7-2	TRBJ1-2	CASSYTTGGNYGYTF	TGTGCCAGCAGCTATACGACAGGGGGCAACTATGGCTACACCTTC
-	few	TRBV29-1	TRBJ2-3	CSVVSGVVVDTQYF	TGCAGCGTTGTATCGGGGGTCGTGGTAGATACGCAGTATTTT
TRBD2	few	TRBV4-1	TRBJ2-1	CASSLGLAGAREYNEQFF	TGCGCCAGCAGTCTCGGACTAGCGGGAGCCCGGGAATACAATGAGCAGTTCTTC
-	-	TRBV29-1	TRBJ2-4	CSVEGDGKAKNIQYF	TGCAGCGTTGAAGGCGACGGGAAGGCCAAAAACATTCAGTACTTC
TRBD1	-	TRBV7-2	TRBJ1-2	CASSRLRTGDGYTF	TGTGCCAGCAGCCGACTCCGGACAGGGGATGGCTACACCTTC
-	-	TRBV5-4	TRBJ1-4	CASSPGSNEKLFF	TGTGCCAGCAGCCCGGGGAGCAATGAAAAACTGTTTTTT
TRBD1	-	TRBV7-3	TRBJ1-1	CASSLPGTGRTEAFF	TGTGCCAGCAGCTTACCCGGGACAGGGAGGACTGAAGCTTTCTTT
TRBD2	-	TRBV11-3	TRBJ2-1	CASSRSGGSTHNEQFF	TGTGCCAGCAGCCGTTCCGGCGGGAGTACCCACAATGAGCAGTTCTTC
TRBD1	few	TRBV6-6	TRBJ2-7	CASSGTATPYEQYF	TGTGCCAGCAGTGGGACAGCTACCCCCTACGAGCAGTACTTC
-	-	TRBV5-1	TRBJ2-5	CASSLAGEEQYF	TGCGCCAGCAGCTTGGCCGGTGAAGAGCAGTACTTC
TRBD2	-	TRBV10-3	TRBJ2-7	CAIRPGTSTYEQYF	TGTGCCATCAGACCCGGGACTAGCACCTACGAGCAGTACTTC
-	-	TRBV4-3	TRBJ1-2	CASSQDQTVHGHTF	TGCGCCAGCAGCCAAGATCAAACAGTTCATGGCCACACCTTC
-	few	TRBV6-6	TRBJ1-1	CASNGHLNTEAFF	TGTGCCAGCAACGGACACCTGAACACTGAAGCTTTCTTT
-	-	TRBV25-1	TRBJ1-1	CASSDRQGFPEAFF	TGTGCCAGCAGTGACAGGCAGGGTTTCCCTGAAGCTTTCTTT
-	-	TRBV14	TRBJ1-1	CASSLLTGNTEAFF	TGTGCCAGCAGCCTATTGACAGGGAACACTGAAGCTTTCTTT
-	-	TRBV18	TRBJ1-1	CASSPAVNTEAFF	TGTGCCAGCTCACCTGCGGTAAACACTGAAGCTTTCTTT
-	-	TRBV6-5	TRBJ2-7	CASRNWAHEQYF	TGTGCCAGCAGGAATTGGGCGCACGAGCAGTACTTC
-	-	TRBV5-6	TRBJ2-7	CASSLAPPPRDTLYEQYF	TGTGCCAGCAGCTTGGCCCCCCCACCCCGGGACACCCTCTACGAGCAGTACTTC
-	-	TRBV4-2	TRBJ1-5	CASSQGGGVQPQHF	TGTGCCAGCAGCCAAGGGGGCGGCGTTCAGCCCCAGCATTTT
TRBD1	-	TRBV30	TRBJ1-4	CAWSGDRGGEKLFF	TGTGCCTGGAGTGGGGACAGGGGTGGGGAAAAACTGTTTTTT
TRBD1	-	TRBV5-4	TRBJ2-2	CASSLPQGETGELFF	TGTGCCAGCAGCCTCCCTCAGGGGGAGACCGGGGAGCTGTTTTTT
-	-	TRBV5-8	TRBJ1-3	CASSLALLYF	TGTGCCAGCAGCTTGGCGCTACTATATTTT
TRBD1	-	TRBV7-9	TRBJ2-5	CSSSLGTGGWETQYF	TGTTCCAGCAGCTTAGGGACAGGGGGCTGGGAGACCCAGTACTTC
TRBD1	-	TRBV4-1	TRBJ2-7	CASSQGTGGVYEQYF	TGCGCCAGCAGCCAGGGGACAGGGGGCGTCTACGAGCAGTACTTC
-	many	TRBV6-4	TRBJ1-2	CASSDAPGQVYGYTF	TGTGCCAGCAGTGACGCACCGGGACAAGTCTATGGCTACACCTTC
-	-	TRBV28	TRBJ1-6	CASSLFHQNSPLHF	TGTGCCAGCAGTTTATTCCACCAGAATTCACCCCTCCACTTT
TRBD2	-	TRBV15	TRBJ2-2	CATRSTSERFGELFF	TGTGCCACCAGATCGACTAGCGAGCGTTTCGGGGAGCTGTTTTTT
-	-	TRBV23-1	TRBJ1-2	CASSLPGRFYGYTF	TGCGCCAGCAGTCTTCCAGGGCGATTTTATGGCTACACCTTC
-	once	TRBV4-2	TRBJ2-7	CASSQDTGEQYF	TGTGCCAGCAGCCAAGATACGGGCGAGCAGTACTTC
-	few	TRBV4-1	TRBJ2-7	CASSQDRASYEQYF	TGCGCCAGCAGCCAAGACAGGGCCTCCTACGAGCAGTACTTC
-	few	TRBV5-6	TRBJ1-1	CASSFQANTEAFF	TGTGCCAGCAGCTTCCAGGCGAACACTGAAGCTTTCTTT
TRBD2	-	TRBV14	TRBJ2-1	CASSQWAGLAGDNEQFF	TGTGCCAGCAGCCAATGGGCGGGACTAGCGGGGGACAATGAGCAGTTCTTC
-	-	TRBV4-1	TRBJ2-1	CASSQGAAYEQFF	TGCGCCAGCAGCCAAGGAGCGGCCTATGAGCAGTTCTTC
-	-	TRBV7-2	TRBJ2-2	CASSLAPGSRETGELFF	TGTGCCAGCAGCTTAGCCCCCGGGAGCCGGGAAACCGGGGAGCTGTTTTTT
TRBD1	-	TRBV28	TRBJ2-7	CASSVAGTGVGAHEQYF	TGTGCCAGCAGTGTGGCCGGGACAGGGGTTGGTGCCCACGAGCAGTACTTC
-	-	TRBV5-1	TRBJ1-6	CASSLEPGYNSPLHF	TGCGCCAGCAGCTTGGAGCCAGGCTACAATTCACCCCTCCACTTT
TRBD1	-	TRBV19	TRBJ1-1	CASSPDRANTEAFF	TGTGCCAGTAGCCCGGACAGGGCCAACACTGAAGCTTTCTTT
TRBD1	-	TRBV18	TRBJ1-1	CASSPGTGQNTEAFF	TGTGCCAGCTCACCGGGGACAGGCCAGAACACTGAAGCTTTCTTT
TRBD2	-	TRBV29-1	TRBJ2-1	CSGEGLAGGRNEQFF	TGCAGCGGGGAGGGGCTAGCGGGAGGTAGGAATGAGCAGTTCTTC
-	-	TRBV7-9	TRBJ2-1	CASSEISGENEQFF	TGTGCCAGCAGCGAAATTTCAGGGGAAAATGAGCAGTTCTTC
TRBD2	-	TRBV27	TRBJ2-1	CASSLGGWAGDVKRNNEQFF	TGTGCCAGCAGTTTGGGGGGGTGGGCGGGAGATGTTAAGCGAAACAATGAGCAGTTCTTC
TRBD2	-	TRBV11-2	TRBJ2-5	CASSSTSGIVETQYF	TGTGCCAGCAGCTCGACTAGCGGGATAGTAGAGACCCAGTACTTC
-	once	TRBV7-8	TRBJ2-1	CASSPNQGLVDPNEQFF	TGTGCCAGCAGTCCCAACCAGGGGCTCGTAGATCCCAATGAGCAGTTCTTC
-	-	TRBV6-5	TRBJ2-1	CASRPSLRGNEQFF	TGTGCCAGCAGACCGTCGTTACGGGGCAATGAGCAGTTCTTC
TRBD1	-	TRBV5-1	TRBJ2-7	CASSPRTGSAYEQYF	TGCGCCAGCAGCCCTAGGACAGGGAGCGCCTACGAGCAGTACTTC
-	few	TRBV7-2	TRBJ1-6	CASSLGFGSPLHF	TGTGCCAGCAGCTTAGGGTTCGGGTCACCCCTCCACTTT
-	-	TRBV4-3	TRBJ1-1	CASSQDVRPGSEAFF	TGCGCCAGCAGCCAAGATGTCAGACCAGGGTCTGAAGCTTTCTTT
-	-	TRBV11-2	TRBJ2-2	CASSLGGANTGELFF	TGTGCCAGCAGCTTAGGCGGGGCGAACACCGGGGAGCTGTTTTTT
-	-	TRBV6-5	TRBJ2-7	CASSYLRGGTYEQYF	TGTGCCAGCAGTTACCTCCGGGGAGGCACCTACGAGCAGTACTTC
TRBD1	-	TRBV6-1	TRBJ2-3	CASSVRDRGRDTQYF	TGTGCCAGCAGTGTCCGGGACAGGGGACGAGATACGCAGTATTTT